This T cell receptor (beta chain) is drawn from a study of CD8 T cells in ankylosing spondylitis. Findings and limits, study-wide: A motif of eight highly homologous TCR beta variants was seen as apparently characteristic of ankylosing spondylitis blood. There were earlier reports of some motif variants in reactive arthritis synovial fluid and blood.

In its sample, this clonotype was seen a few times. Its specificity is not known. Using quantitative 5'-RACE with molecular barcodes, the authors made TCR beta libraries. MiXCR, run by TCRdb on the 5' RACE reads, gives a single entry per CDR3 protein. The sample records 150,000 to 200,000 distinct CDR3 sequences, 9.8% being singletons. This CDR3 has 15 residues. The germline CDR1 and CDR2 sequences are SEHNR and FQNEAQ (reference sequence). V dropped 5 bases and J dropped 10; count of bases not matched to a gene: 13. The sequence was collected from a female donor with ankylosing spondylitis or in good health (not recorded which). Material: blood, either unsorted or a sorted T cell fraction (not recorded which). V usage is TRBV7-9 and J usage is TRBJ2-1; 8 bases align to TRBD1. CDR3 region: CASSPGQGRPQEQFF. CDR3 bases: TGTGCCAGCAGCCCCGGACAGGGACGGCCGCAAGAGCAGTTCTTC.